This T cell receptor (beta chain) was retrieved from a study of blood T cell repertoires in COVID-19. Whole-study context: Specimens from acute and convalescent COVID-19 originated in the United States, Italy and Spain. Sample material is recorded as cDNA or gDNA derived from T cells, B-cell-depleted T cells, or PBMCs.

The ends lost 2 bases at V and 8 bases at J; junction bases unmatched: 6. CDR1 is MNHEY, CDR2 SMNVEV, per germline (reference sequence). The CDR3 loop spans 16 amino acids. Per the original data handling: Nucleated cell number was recorded as an estimate derived from reference gene primer amplification. TCRdb's copy holds only in-frame clones and misses some; the assay was immunoSEQ multiplex PCR. V and J calls and clone size are those listed in that table; D and trimming were worked out from the DNA. The sample yields some 270,000 clones, about 89% seen once. The chain couples TRBV27 to TRBJ1-4, with TRBD1 matching over 12 bases. The source material was peripheral blood. This TCR came from a man under 40 with acute or convalescent COVID-19. The CDR3 reads CASSLTTGTGGEKLFF. Written as DNA, the CDR3 is TGTGCCAGCAGTTTAACAACCGGGACAGGGGGCGAAAAACTGTTTTTT.